This T cell receptor beta chain was captured in a study of T cell responses to AZD1222 COVID-19 vaccine. Repertoires were generated with immunoSEQ multiplex PCR, while TCRdb's copy carries only in-frame clones and drops some. Among 140,000 to 150,000 clones listed, about 92% were seen once. Study conclusions and caveats: Spike regions recognized by vaccine-associated CD4 TCRs spanned the protein, led by 160-218 and 743-854. A rise in Spike-specific TCR breadth and depth followed two AZD1222 doses. Donors skewed white British and female; clonal diversity was possibly underestimated. Repertoires were sampled only after the peak T cell response.

Notes on this clone: What it recognizes is unknown.

Sequenced here: peripheral blood, sampled after recovery from COVID-19. This TCR came from an adult who had recovered from COVID-19.

CDR3 loop: CAWRATSGYNEQFF. The DNA of the CDR3 is TGTGCCTGGAGGGCGACTAGCGGGTACAATGAGCAGTTCTTC. The chain uses TRBV30 and TRBJ2-1, with 10 bases identical to TRBD2. This CDR3 region has 14 residues. Trimming took 3 bases from V and 4 from J; bases not matched to a gene: 3. In germline, CDR1 is GTSNPN, CDR2 SVGIG (reference sequence). Based on the CDR3 plus reference TRBV30 and TRBJ2-1, the full variable domain is SQTIHQWPATLVQPVGSPLSLECTVEGTSNPNLYWYRQAAGRGLQLLFYSVGIGQISSEVPQNLSASRPQDRQFILSSKKLLLSDSGFYLCAWRATSGYNEQFFGPGTRLTVL.